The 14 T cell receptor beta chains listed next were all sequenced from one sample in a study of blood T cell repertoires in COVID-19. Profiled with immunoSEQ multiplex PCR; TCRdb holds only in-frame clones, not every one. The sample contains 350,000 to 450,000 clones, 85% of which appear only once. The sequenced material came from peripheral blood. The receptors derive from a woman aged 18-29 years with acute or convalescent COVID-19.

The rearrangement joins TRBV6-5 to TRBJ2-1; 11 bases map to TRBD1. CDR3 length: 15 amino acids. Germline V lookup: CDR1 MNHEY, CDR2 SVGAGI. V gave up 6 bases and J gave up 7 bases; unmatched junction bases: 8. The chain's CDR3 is CASRVRDRGMNEQFF. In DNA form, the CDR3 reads TGTGCCAGCAGAGTCCGGGACAGGGGGATGAATGAGCAGTTCTTC.

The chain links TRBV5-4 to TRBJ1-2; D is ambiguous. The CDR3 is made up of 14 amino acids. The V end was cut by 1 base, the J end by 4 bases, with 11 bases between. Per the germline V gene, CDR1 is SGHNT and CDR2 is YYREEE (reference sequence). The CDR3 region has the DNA TGTGCCAGCAGCTTGAACCGCGATGCCTATGGCTACACCTTC. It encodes CASSLNRDAYGYTF. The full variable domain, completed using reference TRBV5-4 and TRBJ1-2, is ETGVTQSPTHLIKTRGQQVTLRCSSQSGHNTVSWYQQALGQGPQFIFQYYREEENGRGNFPPRFSGLQFPNYSSELNVNALELDDSALYLCASSLNRDAYGYTFGSGTRLTVV.

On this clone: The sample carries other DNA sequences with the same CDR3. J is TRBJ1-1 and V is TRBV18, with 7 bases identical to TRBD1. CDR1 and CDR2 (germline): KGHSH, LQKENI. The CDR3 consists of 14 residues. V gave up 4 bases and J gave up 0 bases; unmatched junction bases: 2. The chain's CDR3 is CASSRGTVNTEAFF. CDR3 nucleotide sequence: TGTGCCAGCTCACGCGGGACAGTGAACACTGAAGCTTTCTTT.

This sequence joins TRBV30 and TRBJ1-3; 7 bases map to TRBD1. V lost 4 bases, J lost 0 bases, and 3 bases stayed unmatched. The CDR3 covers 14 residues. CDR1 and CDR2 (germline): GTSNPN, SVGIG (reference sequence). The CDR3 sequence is CAWNRGLSGNTIYF. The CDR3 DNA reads TGTGCCTGGAACAGGGGCCTCTCTGGAAACACCATATATTTT.

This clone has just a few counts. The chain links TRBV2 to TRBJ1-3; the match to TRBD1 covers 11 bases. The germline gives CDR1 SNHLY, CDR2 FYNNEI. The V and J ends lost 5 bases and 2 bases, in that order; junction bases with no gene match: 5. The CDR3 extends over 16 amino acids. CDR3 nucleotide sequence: TGTGCCAGCAGTCGGACAGGGGGCGAGGCTGGAAACACCATATATTTT. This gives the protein CASSRTGGEAGNTIYF.

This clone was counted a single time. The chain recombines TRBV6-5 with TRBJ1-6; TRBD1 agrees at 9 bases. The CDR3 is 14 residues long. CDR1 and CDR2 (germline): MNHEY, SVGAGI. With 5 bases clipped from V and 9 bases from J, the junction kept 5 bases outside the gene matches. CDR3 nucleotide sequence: TGTGCCAGCAGTATGGACAGGGGAAGTTCACCCCTCCACTTT. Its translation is CASSMDRGSSPLHF.

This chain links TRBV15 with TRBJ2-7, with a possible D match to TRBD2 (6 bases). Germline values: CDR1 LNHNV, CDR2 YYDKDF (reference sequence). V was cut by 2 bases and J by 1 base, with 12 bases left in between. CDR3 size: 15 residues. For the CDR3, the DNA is TGTGCCACCAGCAGATATACCGGGACTTCCTACGAGCAGTACTTC. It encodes CATSRYTGTSYEQYF.

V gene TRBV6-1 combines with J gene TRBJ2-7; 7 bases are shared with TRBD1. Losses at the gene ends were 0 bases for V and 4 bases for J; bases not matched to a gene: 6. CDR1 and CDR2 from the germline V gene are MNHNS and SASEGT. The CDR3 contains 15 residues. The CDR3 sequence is CASSEAGTVNYEQYF. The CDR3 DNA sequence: TGTGCCAGCAGTGAAGCGGGGACAGTGAATTACGAGCAGTACTTC.

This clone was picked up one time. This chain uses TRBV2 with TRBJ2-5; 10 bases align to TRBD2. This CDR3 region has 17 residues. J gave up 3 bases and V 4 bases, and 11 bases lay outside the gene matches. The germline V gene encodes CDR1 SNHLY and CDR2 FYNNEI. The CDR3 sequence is CASSAQEAGGPEETQYF. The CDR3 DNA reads TGTGCCAGCAGTGCCCAGGAAGCGGGAGGGCCGGAAGAGACCCAGTACTTC.

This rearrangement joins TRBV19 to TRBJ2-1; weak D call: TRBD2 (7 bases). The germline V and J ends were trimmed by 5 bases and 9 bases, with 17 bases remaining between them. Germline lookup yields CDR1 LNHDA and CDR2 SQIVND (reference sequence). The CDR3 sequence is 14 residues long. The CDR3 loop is CASSARGGAGEQFF. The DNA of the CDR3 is TGTGCCAGTAGTGCAAGGGGGGGCGCAGGTGAGCAGTTCTTC.

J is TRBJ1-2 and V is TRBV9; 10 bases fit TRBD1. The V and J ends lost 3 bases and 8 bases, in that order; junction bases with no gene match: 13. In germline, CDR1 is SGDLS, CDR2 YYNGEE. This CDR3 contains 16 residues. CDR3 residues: CASSDDQRQGARGYTF. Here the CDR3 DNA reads TGTGCCAGCAGCGACGACCAACGACAGGGGGCGAGGGGCTACACCTTC.

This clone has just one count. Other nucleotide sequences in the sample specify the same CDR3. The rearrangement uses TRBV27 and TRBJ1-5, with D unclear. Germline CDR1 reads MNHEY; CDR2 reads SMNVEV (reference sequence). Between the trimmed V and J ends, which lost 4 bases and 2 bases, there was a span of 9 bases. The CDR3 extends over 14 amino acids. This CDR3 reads CASSSGRGNQPQHF. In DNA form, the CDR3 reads TGTGCCAGCAGTTCGGGAAGGGGCAATCAGCCCCAGCATTTT.

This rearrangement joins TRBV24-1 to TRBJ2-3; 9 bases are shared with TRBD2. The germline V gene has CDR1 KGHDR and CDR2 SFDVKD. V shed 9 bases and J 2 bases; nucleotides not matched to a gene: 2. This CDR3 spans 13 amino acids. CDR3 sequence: CATGTSITDTQYF. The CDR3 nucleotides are TGTGCCACCGGGACTAGCATCACAGATACGCAGTATTTT.

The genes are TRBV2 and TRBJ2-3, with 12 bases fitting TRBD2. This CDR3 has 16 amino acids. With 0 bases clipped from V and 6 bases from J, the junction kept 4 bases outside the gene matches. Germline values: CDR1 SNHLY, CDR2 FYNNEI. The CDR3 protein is CASSEALLAGGDTQYF. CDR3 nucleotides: TGTGCCAGCAGTGAAGCGCTCCTAGCGGGAGGGGATACGCAGTATTTT.